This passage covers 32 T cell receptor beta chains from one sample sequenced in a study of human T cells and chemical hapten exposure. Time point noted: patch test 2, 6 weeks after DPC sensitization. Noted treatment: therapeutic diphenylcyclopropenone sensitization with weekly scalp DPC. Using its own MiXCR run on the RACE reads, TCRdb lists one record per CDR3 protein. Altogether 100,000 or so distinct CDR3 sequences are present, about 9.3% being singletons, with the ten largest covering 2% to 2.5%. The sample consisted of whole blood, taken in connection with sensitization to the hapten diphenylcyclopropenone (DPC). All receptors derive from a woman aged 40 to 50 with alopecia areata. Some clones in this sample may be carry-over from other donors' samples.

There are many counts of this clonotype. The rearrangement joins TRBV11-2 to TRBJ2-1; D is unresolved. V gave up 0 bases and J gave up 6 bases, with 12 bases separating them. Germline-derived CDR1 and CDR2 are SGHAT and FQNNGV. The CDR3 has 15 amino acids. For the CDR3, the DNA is TGTGCCAGCAGCTTAGATTCTTGGGCTAGCAATGAGCAGTTCTTC. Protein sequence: CASSLDSWASNEQFF.

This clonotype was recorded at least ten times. The CDR3 loop reads CASSSIYADTQYF. The CDR3, as DNA: TGTGCCAGCAGCTCGATCTATGCAGATACGCAGTATTTT. V is TRBV7-6 and J is TRBJ2-3; D is unresolved. Germline values: CDR1 SGHVS, CDR2 FNYEAQ. The ends were cut back, 4 bases at V and 4 bases at J, with 9 bases in the middle. This CDR3 spans 13 amino acids.

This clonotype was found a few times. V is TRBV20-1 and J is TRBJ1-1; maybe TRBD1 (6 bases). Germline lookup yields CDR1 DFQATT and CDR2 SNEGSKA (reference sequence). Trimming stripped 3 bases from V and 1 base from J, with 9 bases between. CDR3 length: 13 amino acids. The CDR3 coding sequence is TGCAGTGCTAGGAGGGGACAGAACACTGAAGCTTTCTTT. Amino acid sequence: CSARRGQNTEAFF.

As DNA, the CDR3 is TGCGCCAGCAGCTTGGAGTCAGTCCAAGAGACCCAGTACTTC. Encoded protein: CASSLESVQETQYF. The chain links TRBV5-1 to TRBJ2-5, with D uncertain. Trimming pared 0 bases from V and 1 base from J, leaving 7 bases between. The germline gives CDR1 SGHRS, CDR2 YFSETQ. The CDR3 extends over 14 amino acids.

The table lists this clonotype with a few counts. The CDR3 DNA follows: TGTGCCAGCCGCCGGGGGCCGAACACCGGGGAGCTGTTTTTT. It is translated as CASRRGPNTGELFF. The V and J genes are TRBV6-2 or TRBV6-3 and TRBJ2-2; perhaps D is TRBD1 or TRBD2 (6 bases each). Trimming stripped 8 bases from V and 0 bases from J, with 10 bases between. The germline CDR1 and CDR2 sequences are MNHEY and SVGEGT. The CDR3 runs 14 residues.

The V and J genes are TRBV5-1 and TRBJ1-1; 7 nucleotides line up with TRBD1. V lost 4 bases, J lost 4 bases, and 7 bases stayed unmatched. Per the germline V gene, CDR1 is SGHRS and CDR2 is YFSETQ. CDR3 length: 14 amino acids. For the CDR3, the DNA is TGCGCCAGCAGCCAGGGGGGGCGAAGCACTGAAGCTTTCTTT. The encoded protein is CASSQGGRSTEAFF.

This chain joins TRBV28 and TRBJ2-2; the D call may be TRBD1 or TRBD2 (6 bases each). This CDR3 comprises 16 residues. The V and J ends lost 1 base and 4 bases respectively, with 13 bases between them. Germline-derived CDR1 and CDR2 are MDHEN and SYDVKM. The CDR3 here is CASSLLGARGTGELFF. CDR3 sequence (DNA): TGTGCCAGCAGTTTATTGGGGGCGCGGGGCACCGGGGAGCTGTTTTTT.

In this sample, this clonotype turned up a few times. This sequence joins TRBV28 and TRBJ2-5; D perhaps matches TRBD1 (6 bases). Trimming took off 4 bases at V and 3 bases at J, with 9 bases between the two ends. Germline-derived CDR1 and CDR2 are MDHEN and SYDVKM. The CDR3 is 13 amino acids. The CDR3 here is CASSYSGEETQYF. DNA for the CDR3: TGTGCCAGCAGTTATTCAGGGGAAGAGACCCAGTACTTC.

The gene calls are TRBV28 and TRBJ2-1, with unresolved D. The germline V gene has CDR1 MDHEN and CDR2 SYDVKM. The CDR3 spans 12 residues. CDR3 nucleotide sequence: TGTGAAAGGGAAGTAGACTACAATGAGCAGTTCTTC. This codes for CEREVDYNEQFF.

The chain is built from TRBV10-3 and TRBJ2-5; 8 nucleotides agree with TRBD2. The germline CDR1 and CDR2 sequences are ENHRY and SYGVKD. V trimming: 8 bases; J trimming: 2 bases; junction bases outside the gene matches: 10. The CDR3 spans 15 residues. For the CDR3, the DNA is TGTGCCATCGCCCTCAGCGGGAGCCCTCAAGAGACCCAGTACTTC. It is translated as CAIALSGSPQETQYF.

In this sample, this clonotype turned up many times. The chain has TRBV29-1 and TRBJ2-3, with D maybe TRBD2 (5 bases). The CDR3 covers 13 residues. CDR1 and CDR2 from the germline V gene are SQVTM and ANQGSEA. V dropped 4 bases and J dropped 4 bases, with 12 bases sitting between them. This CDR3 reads CSVGASTSDTQYF. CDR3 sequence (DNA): TGCAGCGTTGGAGCTAGCACTTCAGATACGCAGTATTTT.

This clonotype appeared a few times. DNA for the CDR3: TGCAGTGCTAGAGGGGGGACAGGATCCGATGAGCAGTTCTTC. Its translation: CSARGGTGSDEQFF. This chain uses TRBV20-1 with TRBJ2-1; TRBD1 aligns across 8 bases. From germline, CDR1 is DFQATT and CDR2 SNEGSKA (reference sequence). This CDR3 has 14 amino acids. J was trimmed by 8 bases and V by 1 base; bases with no gene match: 7.

In DNA form, the CDR3 reads TGTGCCAGCTCACCGCCTAGCGGGAGGTTGCAAGAGCAGTTCTTC. This sequence encodes CASSPPSGRLQEQFF. The chain couples TRBV18 to TRBJ2-1; 11 bases are a match to TRBD2. With 3 bases clipped from V and 10 bases from J, the junction kept 8 bases outside the gene matches. Germline V gives CDR1 KGHSH, CDR2 LQKENI. The CDR3 totals 15 residues.

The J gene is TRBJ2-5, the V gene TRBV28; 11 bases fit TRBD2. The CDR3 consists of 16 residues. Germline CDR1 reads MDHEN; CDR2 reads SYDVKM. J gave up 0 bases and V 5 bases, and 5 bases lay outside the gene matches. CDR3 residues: CASSLIAGGYQETQYF. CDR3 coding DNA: TGTGCCAGCAGTCTTATAGCGGGAGGGTACCAAGAGACCCAGTACTTC.

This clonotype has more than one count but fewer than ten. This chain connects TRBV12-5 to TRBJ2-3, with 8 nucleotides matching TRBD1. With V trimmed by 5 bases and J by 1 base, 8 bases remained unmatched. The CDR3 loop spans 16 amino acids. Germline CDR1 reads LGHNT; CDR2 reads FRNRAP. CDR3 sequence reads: CASGRDRGGRTDTQYF. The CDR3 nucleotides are TGTGCTAGTGGTCGCGACAGGGGCGGGCGCACAGATACGCAGTATTTT.

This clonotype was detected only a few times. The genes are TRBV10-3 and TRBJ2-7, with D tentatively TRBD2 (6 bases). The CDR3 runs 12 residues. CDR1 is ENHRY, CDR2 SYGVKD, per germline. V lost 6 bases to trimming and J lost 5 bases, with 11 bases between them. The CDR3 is CAISSLANEQYF. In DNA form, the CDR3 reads TGTGCCATCAGCTCCCTAGCGAACGAGCAGTACTTC.

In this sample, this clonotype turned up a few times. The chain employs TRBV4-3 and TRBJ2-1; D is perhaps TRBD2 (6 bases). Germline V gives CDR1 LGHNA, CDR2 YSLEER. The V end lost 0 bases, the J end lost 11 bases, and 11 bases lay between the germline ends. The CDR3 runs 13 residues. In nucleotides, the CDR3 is TGCGCCAGCAGCCAAGATTTCGCGGGACAGCAGTTCTTC. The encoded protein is CASSQDFAGQQFF.

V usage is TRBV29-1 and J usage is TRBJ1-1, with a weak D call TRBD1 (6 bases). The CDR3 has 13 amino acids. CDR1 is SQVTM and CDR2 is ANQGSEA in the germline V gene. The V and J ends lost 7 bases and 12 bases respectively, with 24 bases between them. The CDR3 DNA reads TGCAGCGGTGACACCTTCACAGGGCAGGTAACTTTCTTT. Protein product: CSGDTFTGQVTFF. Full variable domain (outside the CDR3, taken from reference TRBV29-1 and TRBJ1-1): SAVISQKPSRDICQRGTSLTIQCQVDSQVTMMFWYRQQPGQSLTLIATANQGSEATYESGFVIDKFPISRPNLTFSTLTVSNMSPEDSSIYLCSGDTFTGQVTFFGQGTRLTVV.

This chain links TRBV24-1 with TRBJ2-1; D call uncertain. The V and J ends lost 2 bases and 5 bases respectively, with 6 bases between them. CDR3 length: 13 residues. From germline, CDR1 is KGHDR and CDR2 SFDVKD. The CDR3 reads CATSDWKNNEQFF. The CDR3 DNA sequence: TGTGCCACCAGTGATTGGAAGAACAATGAGCAGTTCTTC.

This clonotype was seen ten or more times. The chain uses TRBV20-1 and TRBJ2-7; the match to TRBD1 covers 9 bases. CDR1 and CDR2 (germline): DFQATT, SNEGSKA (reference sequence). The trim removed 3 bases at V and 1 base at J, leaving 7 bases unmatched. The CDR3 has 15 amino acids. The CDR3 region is CSASSPGQGSYEQYF. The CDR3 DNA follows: TGCAGTGCTAGTAGCCCGGGACAGGGATCCTACGAGCAGTACTTC.

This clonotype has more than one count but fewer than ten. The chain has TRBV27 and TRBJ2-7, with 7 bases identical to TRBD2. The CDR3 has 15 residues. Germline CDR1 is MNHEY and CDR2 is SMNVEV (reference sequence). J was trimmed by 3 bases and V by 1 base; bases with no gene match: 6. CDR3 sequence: CASSLYASGNYEQYF. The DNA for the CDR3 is TGTGCCAGCAGTTTATATGCTAGCGGCAACTACGAGCAGTACTTC.

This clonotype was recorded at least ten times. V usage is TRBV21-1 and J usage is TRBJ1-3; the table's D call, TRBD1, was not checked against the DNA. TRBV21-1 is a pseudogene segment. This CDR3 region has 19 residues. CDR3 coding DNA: TGTGCCAGCAGCAAAAAAAGGGAGGGACAGGGAGGCACTGGAAACACCATATATTTT. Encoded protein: CASSKKREGQGGTGNTIYF.

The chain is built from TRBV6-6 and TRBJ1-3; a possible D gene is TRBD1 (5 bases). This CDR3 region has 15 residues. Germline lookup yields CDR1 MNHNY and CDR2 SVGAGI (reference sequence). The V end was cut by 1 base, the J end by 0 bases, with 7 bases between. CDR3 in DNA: TGTGCCAGCAGTTACTGGGGGGACTCTGGAAACACCATATATTTT. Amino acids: CASSYWGDSGNTIYF.

The CDR3 sequence is CASSTYRGGVETQYF. The CDR3 DNA sequence: TGTGCCAGCAGCACTTACAGGGGCGGGGTGGAGACCCAGTACTTC. V usage is TRBV27 and J usage is TRBJ2-5; perhaps TRBD1 as D (7 bases). This CDR3 region has 15 residues. The germline V and J ends were trimmed by 6 bases and 5 bases, with 19 bases remaining between them. Germline V gene lookup returns CDR1 MNHEY and CDR2 SMNVEV (reference sequence).

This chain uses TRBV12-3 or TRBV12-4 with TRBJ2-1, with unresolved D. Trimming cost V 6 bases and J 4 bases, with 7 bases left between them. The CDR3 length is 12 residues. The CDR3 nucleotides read TGTGCCAGCAGCCGCCTATACAATGAGCAGTTCTTC. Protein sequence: CASSRLYNEQFF.

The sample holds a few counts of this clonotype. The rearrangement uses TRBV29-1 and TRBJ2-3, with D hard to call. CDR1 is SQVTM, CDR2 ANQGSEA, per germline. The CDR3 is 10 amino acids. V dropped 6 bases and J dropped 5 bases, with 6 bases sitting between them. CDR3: CSVQEDTQYF. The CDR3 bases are TGCAGCGTCCAGGAAGATACGCAGTATTTT.

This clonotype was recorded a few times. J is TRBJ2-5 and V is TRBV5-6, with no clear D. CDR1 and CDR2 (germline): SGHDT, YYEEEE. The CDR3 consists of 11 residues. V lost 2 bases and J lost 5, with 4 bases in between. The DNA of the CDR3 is TGTGCCAGCAGCTTTGCCGAGACCCAGTACTTC. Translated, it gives CASSFAETQYF.

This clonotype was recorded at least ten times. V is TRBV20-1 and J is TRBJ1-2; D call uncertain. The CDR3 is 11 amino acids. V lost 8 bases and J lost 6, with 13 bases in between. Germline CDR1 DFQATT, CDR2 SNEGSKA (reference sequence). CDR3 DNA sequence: TGCAGTTCCCCCAAGATTGATGGCTACACCTTC. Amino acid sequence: CSSPKIDGYTF.

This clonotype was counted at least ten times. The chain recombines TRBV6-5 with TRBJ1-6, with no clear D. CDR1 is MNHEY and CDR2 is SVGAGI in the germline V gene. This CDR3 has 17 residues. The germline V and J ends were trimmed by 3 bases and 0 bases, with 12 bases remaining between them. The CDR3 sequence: CASSYTTPSSYNSPLHF. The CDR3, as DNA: TGTGCCAGCAGTTATACAACCCCGAGCTCCTATAATTCACCCCTCCACTTT.

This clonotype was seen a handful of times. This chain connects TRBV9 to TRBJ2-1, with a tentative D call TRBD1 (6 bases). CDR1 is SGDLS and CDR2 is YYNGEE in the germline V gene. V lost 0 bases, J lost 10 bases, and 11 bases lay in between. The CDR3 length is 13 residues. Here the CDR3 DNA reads TGTGCCAGCAGCGTAGCGGGGACAATGGAGCAGTTCTTC. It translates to CASSVAGTMEQFF.

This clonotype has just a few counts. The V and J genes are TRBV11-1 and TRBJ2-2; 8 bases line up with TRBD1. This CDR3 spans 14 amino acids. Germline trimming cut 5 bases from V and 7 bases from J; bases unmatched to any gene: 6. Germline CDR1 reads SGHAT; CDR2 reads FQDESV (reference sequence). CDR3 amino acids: CASSRQGTVGELFF. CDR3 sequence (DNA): TGTGCCAGCAGCAGACAGGGGACTGTCGGGGAGCTGTTTTTT.

CDR3 protein: CASSQVRQGAETQYF. The CDR3 bases are TGTGCCAGCAGCCAAGTTCGCCAGGGGGCAGAGACCCAGTACTTC. This chain links TRBV3-1 with TRBJ2-5; 8 nucleotides line up with TRBD1. The CDR3 covers 15 residues. V shed 1 base and J 4 bases; nucleotides not matched to a gene: 5. In germline, CDR1 is LGHDT, CDR2 YNNKEL (reference sequence).